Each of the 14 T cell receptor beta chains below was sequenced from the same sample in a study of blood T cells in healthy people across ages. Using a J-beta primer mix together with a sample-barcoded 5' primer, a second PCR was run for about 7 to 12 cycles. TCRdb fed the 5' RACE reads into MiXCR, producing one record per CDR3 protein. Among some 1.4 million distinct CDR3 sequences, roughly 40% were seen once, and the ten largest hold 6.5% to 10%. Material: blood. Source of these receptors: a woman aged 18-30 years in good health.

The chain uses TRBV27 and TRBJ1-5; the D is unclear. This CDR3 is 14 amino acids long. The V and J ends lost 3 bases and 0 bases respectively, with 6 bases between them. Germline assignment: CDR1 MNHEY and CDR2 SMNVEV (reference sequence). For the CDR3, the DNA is TGTGCCAGCAGTTTGACGATTAGCAATCAGCCCCAGCATTTT. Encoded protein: CASSLTISNQPQHF.

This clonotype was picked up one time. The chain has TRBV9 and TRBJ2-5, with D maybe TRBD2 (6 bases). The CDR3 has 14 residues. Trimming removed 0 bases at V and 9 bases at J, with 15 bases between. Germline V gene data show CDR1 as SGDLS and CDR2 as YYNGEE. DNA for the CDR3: TGTGCCAGCAGCGTAGATGACGTTGGGGAGGCCCAGTACTTC. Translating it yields CASSVDDVGEAQYF.

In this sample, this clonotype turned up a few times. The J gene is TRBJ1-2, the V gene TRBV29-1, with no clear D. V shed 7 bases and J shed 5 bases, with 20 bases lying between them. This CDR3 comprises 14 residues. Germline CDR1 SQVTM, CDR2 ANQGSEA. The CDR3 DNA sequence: TGCAGCGCCGACCTGGACGGGTTTCGGTATGGCTACACCTTC. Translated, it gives CSADLDGFRYGYTF. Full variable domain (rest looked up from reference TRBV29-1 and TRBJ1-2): SAVISQKPSRDICQRGTSLTIQCQVDSQVTMMFWYRQQPGQSLTLIATANQGSEATYESGFVIDKFPISRPNLTFSTLTVSNMSPEDSSIYLCSADLDGFRYGYTFGSGTRLTVV.

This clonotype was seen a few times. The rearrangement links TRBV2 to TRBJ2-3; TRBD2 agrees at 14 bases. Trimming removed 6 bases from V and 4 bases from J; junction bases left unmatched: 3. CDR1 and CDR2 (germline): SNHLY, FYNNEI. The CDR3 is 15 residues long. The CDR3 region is CASRGLAGEADTQYF. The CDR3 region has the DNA TGTGCCAGCAGGGGACTAGCGGGGGAGGCAGATACGCAGTATTTT. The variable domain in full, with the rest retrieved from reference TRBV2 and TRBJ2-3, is EPEVTQTPSHQVTQMGQEVILRCVPISNHLYFYWYRQILGQKVEFLVSFYNNEISEKSEIFDDQFSVERPDGSNFTLKIRSTKLEDSAMYFCASRGLAGEADTQYFGPGTRLTVL.

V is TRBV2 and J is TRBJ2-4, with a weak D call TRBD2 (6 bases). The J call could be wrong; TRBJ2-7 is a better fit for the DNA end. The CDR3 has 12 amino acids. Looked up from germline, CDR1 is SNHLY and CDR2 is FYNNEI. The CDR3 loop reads CASSWGENEQYF. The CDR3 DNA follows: TGTGCCAGCAGTTGGGGGGAAAACGAGCAGTACTTC.

Here the CDR3 reads CASSHQAAGYGYTF. The CDR3 DNA reads TGCGCCAGCAGCCACCAGGCGGCGGGGTATGGCTACACCTTC. The gene calls are TRBV4-1 and TRBJ1-2; no firm D call. The CDR3 has 14 residues. V shed 3 bases and J shed 5 bases, with 13 bases lying between them. CDR1 and CDR2 (germline): MGHRA, YSYEKL.

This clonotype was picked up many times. The CDR3 here is CASVAGIYYGYTF. CDR3 DNA: TGTGCCAGCGTCGCAGGAATTTACTATGGCTACACCTTC. The genes are TRBV12-3 or TRBV12-4 and TRBJ1-2; D uncertain. Trimming removed 8 bases from V and 3 bases from J, with 13 bases in between. There are 13 residues in the CDR3.

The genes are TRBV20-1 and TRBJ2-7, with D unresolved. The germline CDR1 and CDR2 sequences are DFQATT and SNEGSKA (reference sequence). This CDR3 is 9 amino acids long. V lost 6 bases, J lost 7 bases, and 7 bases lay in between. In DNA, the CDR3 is TGCAGTGCCGGAGAGGAGCAGTACTTC. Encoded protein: CSAGEEQYF.

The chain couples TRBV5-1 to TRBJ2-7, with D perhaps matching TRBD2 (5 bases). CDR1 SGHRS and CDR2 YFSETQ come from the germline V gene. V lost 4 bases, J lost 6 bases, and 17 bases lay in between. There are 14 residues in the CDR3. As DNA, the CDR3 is TGCGCCAGCAGCCCTACAGAGCTTCGGGGCGAGCAGTACTTC. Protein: CASSPTELRGEQYF.

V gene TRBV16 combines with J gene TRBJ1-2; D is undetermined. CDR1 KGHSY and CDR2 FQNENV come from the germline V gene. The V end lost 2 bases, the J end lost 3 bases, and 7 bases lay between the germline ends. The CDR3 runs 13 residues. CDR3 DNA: TGTGCCAGCAGCCAAGAAACGGACTATGGCTACACCTTC. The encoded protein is CASSQETDYGYTF. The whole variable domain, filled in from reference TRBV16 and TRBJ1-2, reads GEEVAQTPKHLVRGEGQKAKLYCAPIKGHSYVFWYQQVLKNEFKFLISFQNENVFDETGMPKERFSAKCLPNSPCSLEIQATKLEDSAVYFCASSQETDYGYTFGSGTRLTVV.

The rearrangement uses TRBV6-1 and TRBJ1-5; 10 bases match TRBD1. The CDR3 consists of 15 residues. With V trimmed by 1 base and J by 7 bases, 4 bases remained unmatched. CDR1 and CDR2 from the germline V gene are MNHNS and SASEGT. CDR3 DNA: TGTGCCAGCAGTGAAGGGCCGGGACAGGGGCAGCCCCAGCATTTT. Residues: CASSEGPGQGQPQHF.

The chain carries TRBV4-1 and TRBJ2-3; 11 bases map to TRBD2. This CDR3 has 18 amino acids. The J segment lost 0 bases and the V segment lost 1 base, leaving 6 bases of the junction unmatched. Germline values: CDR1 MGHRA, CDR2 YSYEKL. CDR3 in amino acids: CASSQGVAGGPSTDTQYF. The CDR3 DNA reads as TGCGCCAGCAGCCAAGGTGTAGCGGGGGGGCCGAGCACAGATACGCAGTATTTT.

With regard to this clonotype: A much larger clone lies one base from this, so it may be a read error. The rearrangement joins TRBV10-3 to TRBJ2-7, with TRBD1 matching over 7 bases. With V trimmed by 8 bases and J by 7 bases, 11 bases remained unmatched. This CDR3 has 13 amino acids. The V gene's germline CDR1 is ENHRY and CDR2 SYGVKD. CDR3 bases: TGTGCCATCGGAAAACAGGGGTACAATGAGCAGTACTTC. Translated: CAIGKQGYNEQYF.

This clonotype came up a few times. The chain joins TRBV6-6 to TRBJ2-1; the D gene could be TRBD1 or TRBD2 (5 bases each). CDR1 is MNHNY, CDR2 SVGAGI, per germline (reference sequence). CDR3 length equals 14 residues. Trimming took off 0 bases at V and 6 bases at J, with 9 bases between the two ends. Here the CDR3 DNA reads TGTGCCAGCAGTTACTCCGCAGGGAGCAATGAGCAGTTCTTC. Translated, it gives CASSYSAGSNEQFF.